A single sample gave rise to the 8 T cell receptor beta chains below, sequenced in a study of T cells in Graves' hyperthyroidism and ophthalmopathy. Regions amplified from RNA transcripts were the TCR beta CDR3 regions. First-round RT-PCR of the TCR CDR3 relied on the HTBI primer set. TCRdb called the multiplex PCR reads again in MiXCR, with one record for every CDR3 protein. The sample holds 640,000 or so distinct CDR3 sequences; about 14% are singletons and the top ten take about 4%. Sequenced sample: blood. These receptors were obtained from a woman in her thirties or forties with Graves' ophthalmopathy.

This clonotype has a handful of counts. V usage is TRBV12-3 or TRBV12-4 and J usage is TRBJ2-7; 7 bases match TRBD2. The CDR3 is made up of 15 amino acids. V shed 5 bases and J 0 bases; nucleotides not matched to a gene: 7. CDR3 sequence reads: CASSGGGSISYEQYF. The CDR3, as DNA: TGTGCCAGCAGTGGGGGAGGGAGTATCTCCTACGAGCAGTACTTC.

This clonotype was seen ten or more times. The rearrangement joins TRBV7-2 to TRBJ2-7, with 13 bases matching TRBD2. V was clipped by 4 bases and J by 6 bases; unmatched bases: 6. This CDR3 has 15 amino acids. Germline CDR1 SGHTA, CDR2 FQGNSA. DNA for the CDR3: TGTGCCAGCAGCTCAACTAGCGGGAGGGCCGGCGAGCAGTACTTC. It specifies CASSSTSGRAGEQYF.

The table lists this clonotype with many counts. This rearrangement joins TRBV19 to TRBJ1-1; weak D call: TRBD1 (6 bases). In germline, CDR1 is LNHDA, CDR2 SQIVND (reference sequence). With 7 bases removed from V and 4 bases from J, the gap between germline ends came to 16 bases. The CDR3 covers 14 residues. CDR3 protein: CASTRGPLTTEAFF. Written as DNA, the CDR3 is TGTGCCAGTACCCGGGGGCCGCTGACCACTGAAGCTTTCTTT.

V and J are TRBV3-1 and TRBJ2-7; 9 nucleotides align to TRBD2. The germline gives CDR1 LGHDT, CDR2 YNNKEL (reference sequence). Trimming at V came to 1 base and at J to 3 bases, leaving 7 bases not matched to a gene. This CDR3 has 16 residues. The CDR3 sequence is CASSQVGGRALYEQYF. CDR3 DNA sequence: TGTGCCAGCAGCCAAGTGGGCGGGAGGGCCCTCTACGAGCAGTACTTC.

This clonotype appeared many times. V is TRBV11-1 and J is TRBJ2-2; TRBD2 matches 8 bases. CDR3 length: 16 amino acids. The germline gives CDR1 SGHAT, CDR2 FQDESV (reference sequence). The trim removed 5 bases at V and 5 bases at J, leaving 10 bases unmatched. CDR3 sequence (DNA): TGTGCCAGCAGCAAAAACGGAGCGGGGGCGACCGGGGAGCTGTTTTTT. It translates to CASSKNGAGATGELFF. The full variable domain, its missing parts supplied by reference TRBV11-1 and TRBJ2-2, is EAEVAQSPRYKITEKSQAVAFWCDPISGHATLYWYRQILGQGPELLVQFQDESVVDDSQLPKDRFSAERLKGVDSTLKIQPAELGDSAMYLCASSKNGAGATGELFFGEGSRLTVL.

This clonotype was observed a few times. With a much larger clone just one base away, this may be a read error. The genes are TRBV6-1 and TRBJ2-7, with TRBD2 identical over 8 bases. This CDR3 is built from 14 residues. In germline, CDR1 is MNHNS, CDR2 SASEGT. In DNA, the CDR3 is TGTGCCACCTCCGGGCGGGAGGCTTCCTGCGAGCAGTACTTC. It codes for CATSGREASCEQYF.

Comments on this clonotype: A much more abundant neighbour one base away suggests this may be a read error. Since no conserved phenylalanine or tryptophan closes the CDR3, a read error is the likely cause. The chain links TRBV3-1 to TRBJ1-2, with D perhaps matching TRBD1 (5 bases). CDR3 length: 16 residues. Germline CDR1 LGHDT, CDR2 YNNKEL (reference sequence). Trimming pared 0 bases from V and 4 bases from J, leaving 15 bases between. The CDR3 region has the DNA TGTGCCAGCAGCCAAGATGGGGGGGGTCTTGGCTATGGCTACACCTTA. Translating gives CASSQDGGGLGYGYTL.

This clonotype showed up just a few times. The genes are TRBV20-1 and TRBJ1-5; 7 bases are a match to TRBD1. V shed 6 bases and J 0 bases; nucleotides not matched to a gene: 17. The CDR3 loop spans 18 amino acids. Germline V gene data show CDR1 as DFQATT and CDR2 as SNEGSKA (reference sequence). CDR3 in DNA: TGCAGTGCCTTAGCGTTACAGGGGCCGGCCTATAGCAATCAGCCCCAGCATTTT. It encodes CSALALQGPAYSNQPQHF.